This T cell receptor (beta chain) was profiled in a study of tumor-infiltrating lymphocytes in primary liver carcinoma. The source material, roughly 18-30 mg of unsorted bulk tissue, was used to co-extract RNA and DNA. Starting from roughly 540 ng of total RNA, TCR beta cDNA was produced with a primer in the constant region. Sequencing libraries for TCR beta derived from three nested multiplex PCR rounds that used slightly modified ARM-PCR. Investigators reported that the first two PCR rounds, at 10 cycles each, used TRBV1-TRBV30 forward primers with a C-beta reverse primer. TCRdb re-called the multiplex PCR reads through MiXCR, storing one row per CDR3 protein. The sample lists roughly 100,000 distinct CDR3 sequences, 80% to 85% occurring once. As to this clonotype: Lacking the conserved final phenylalanine or tryptophan, this CDR3 likely reflects a read error.

The CDR3 is made up of 18 amino acids. The germline CDR1 and CDR2 sequences are SGHVS and FQNEAQ. Input material: liver tumor tissue from sampling region 3. The subset was: tumor region T3, left-lateral pole. The chain couples TRBV7-8 to TRBJ2-3, with 7 bases aligning to TRBD2. The TCR was taken from a man aged 35-49 years with primary liver carcinoma and hepatitis B virus infection. The DNA of the CDR3 is TGTGCCAACAGCCCCGTTTTTGGGGGAGGGCCATTGGCAGATACGCAGTATCTT. This sequence encodes CANSPVFGGGPLADTQYL.